Listed below are T cell receptor beta chains from one sample, sequenced in a study of T-cell reconstitution after alpha-beta-depleted transplantation in children. MiXCR was run by TCRdb on the PCR reads, yielding one entry per CDR3 protein. The sample includes about a million distinct CDR3 sequences, roughly 31% seen only once; the top ten take over 25%. Sequences were derived from PBMCs, mostly from graft donor cells, sampled 360 days after TCRalphabeta/CD19-depleted stem cell transplant. Source of these receptors: a boy under two years old who had a stem cell transplant for SCID, so the T cells may come from the graft donor. CDR3s leave out the opening cysteine and the closing phenylalanine or tryptophan. The order of the fields is V gene, J gene, CDR3 protein.

v_gene: TRBV28
j_gene: TRBJ2-2
CDR3aa: ASSLWGIGDTGELF

v_gene: TRBV15
j_gene: TRBJ1-2
CDR3aa: ATSRDQGDYGYT

v_gene: TRBV2
j_gene: TRBJ2-3
CDR3aa: ASSAFTDTQY

v_gene: TRBV18
j_gene: TRBJ1-4
CDR3aa: ASSPRHLRLENEKLF

v_gene: TRBV19
j_gene: TRBJ2-7
CDR3aa: ASSPPGQGREQY

v_gene: TRBV6-5
j_gene: TRBJ2-7
CDR3aa: ASSSGTTAAYEQY

v_gene: TRBV15
j_gene: TRBJ2-5
CDR3aa: ATSDRDQETQY

v_gene: TRBV15
j_gene: TRBJ2-4
CDR3aa: ATSRLPGQGKNIQY

v_gene: TRBV12-3/TRBV12-4
j_gene: TRBJ1-1
CDR3aa: ASSCCGGRTEAF

v_gene: TRBV12-3/TRBV12-4
j_gene: TRBJ1-1
CDR3aa: ASSFRRLGADTEAF

v_gene: TRBV28
j_gene: TRBJ2-2
CDR3aa: ASSQFRRNTGELF

v_gene: TRBV4-1
j_gene: TRBJ2-1
CDR3aa: ASSQTLERGGRFDEQF

v_gene: TRBV19
j_gene: TRBJ2-4
CDR3aa: ASSIGDTGDIQY

v_gene: TRBV5-6
j_gene: TRBJ1-1
CDR3aa: ASSLVRGPEAF

v_gene: TRBV12-3/TRBV12-4
j_gene: TRBJ2-7
CDR3aa: ASSLRTGLSEQY

v_gene: TRBV5-1
j_gene: TRBJ2-1
CDR3aa: ASAGLAGGPYNEQF

v_gene: TRBV5-1
j_gene: TRBJ1-6
CDR3aa: ASSLSQSGNNSPLH

v_gene: TRBV24-1
j_gene: TRBJ1-1
CDR3aa: ATRESRENTEAF

v_gene: TRBV19
j_gene: TRBJ1-1
CDR3aa: ASSIDRGAAEAF

v_gene: TRBV2
j_gene: TRBJ2-1
CDR3aa: ASKRGNSYNEQF

v_gene: TRBV10-3
j_gene: TRBJ2-1
CDR3aa: AIRGQGIWDEQF

v_gene: TRBV4-3
j_gene: TRBJ1-5
CDR3aa: ASSQVISSNQPQH

v_gene: TRBV12-3/TRBV12-4
j_gene: TRBJ2-2
CDR3aa: ASMQRDRTRTGELF

v_gene: TRBV5-1
j_gene: TRBJ2-3
CDR3aa: ASSPSGATDTQY

v_gene: TRBV10-3
j_gene: TRBJ1-6
CDR3aa: AISAGVYNSPLH

v_gene: TRBV5-1
j_gene: TRBJ2-1
CDR3aa: ASSLSRTGSYNEQF

v_gene: TRBV20-1
j_gene: TRBJ2-2
CDR3aa: SARARDRQRDTGELF

v_gene: TRBV18
j_gene: TRBJ2-2
CDR3aa: ASSPPGSRTGELF

v_gene: TRBV29-1
j_gene: TRBJ2-1
CDR3aa: SVGAGTVAYNEQF

v_gene: TRBV6-2/TRBV6-3
j_gene: TRBJ2-5
CDR3aa: ASSYRAQETQY

v_gene: TRBV4-1
j_gene: TRBJ2-3
CDR3aa: ASSRKSQGSHTDTQY

v_gene: TRBV5-1
j_gene: TRBJ2-6
CDR3aa: ASSLGGAKSSGANVLT

v_gene: TRBV6-1
j_gene: TRBJ1-5
CDR3aa: ASSVPGPNQPQH

v_gene: TRBV20-1
j_gene: TRBJ2-1
CDR3aa: SASGARWNEQF

v_gene: TRBV15
j_gene: TRBJ1-4
CDR3aa: ATSGRLREKLF

v_gene: TRBV6-5
j_gene: TRBJ1-1
CDR3aa: ASFREPNTEAF

v_gene: TRBV10-3
j_gene: TRBJ1-1
CDR3aa: AISESGGRNTEAF

v_gene: TRBV12-3/TRBV12-4
j_gene: TRBJ2-7
CDR3aa: ASSFRVPRAYEQY

v_gene: TRBV5-1
j_gene: TRBJ2-3
CDR3aa: ASSLDMGMDTQY

v_gene: TRBV7-2
j_gene: TRBJ1-2
CDR3aa: ASSLDGRIYGYT

v_gene: TRBV20-1
j_gene: TRBJ2-2
CDR3aa: SARDARILTGELF

v_gene: TRBV5-1
j_gene: TRBJ2-4
CDR3aa: ASSLGGLQNIQY

v_gene: TRBV20-1
j_gene: TRBJ2-5
CDR3aa: SASASQETQY

v_gene: TRBV5-5
j_gene: TRBJ2-6
CDR3aa: ASSSAGALSSGANVLT

v_gene: TRBV7-9
j_gene: TRBJ2-5
CDR3aa: ASSLGGHPGETQY

v_gene: TRBV7-2
j_gene: TRBJ1-5
CDR3aa: ASSFGVGLSSNQPQH

v_gene: TRBV20-1
j_gene: TRBJ2-2
CDR3aa: SARAQGSLSNTGELF

v_gene: TRBV3-1
j_gene: TRBJ1-6
CDR3aa: ASSHSGSPLH